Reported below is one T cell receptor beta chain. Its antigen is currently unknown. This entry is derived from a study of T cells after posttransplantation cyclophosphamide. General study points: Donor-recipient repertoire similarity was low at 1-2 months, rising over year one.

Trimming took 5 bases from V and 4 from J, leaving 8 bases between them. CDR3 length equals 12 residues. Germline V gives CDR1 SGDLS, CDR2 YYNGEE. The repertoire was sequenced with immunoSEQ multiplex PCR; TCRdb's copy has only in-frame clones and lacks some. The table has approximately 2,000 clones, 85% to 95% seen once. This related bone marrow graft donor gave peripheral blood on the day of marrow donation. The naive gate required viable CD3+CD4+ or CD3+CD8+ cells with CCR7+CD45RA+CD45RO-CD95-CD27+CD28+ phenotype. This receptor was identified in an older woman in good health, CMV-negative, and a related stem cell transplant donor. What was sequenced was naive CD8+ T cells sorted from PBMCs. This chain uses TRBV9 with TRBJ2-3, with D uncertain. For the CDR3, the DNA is TGTGCCAGCAGTGCAGCGTCAGATACGCAGTATTTT. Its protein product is CASSAASDTQYF.